The 10 T cell receptor beta chains given below trace back to one sample, sequenced in a study of T cell clonality in common variable immunodeficiency. The protocol was immunoSEQ multiplex PCR, while the TCRdb copy is restricted to in-frame clones and leaves out a portion. The record shows around 55,000 clones for this sample, with no singletons present. Material: peripheral blood mononuclear cells. Receptors originate from a person aged 18-70 years in good health.

This clone occurred many times. The CDR3 end lies 3 residues beyond the end of the read and is filled in from the germline J gene. This chain connects TRBV7-3 to TRBJ1-2, with D uncertain. Trimming left V 3 bases short and J 4 bases short, with 15 bases between. The CDR3 sequence is 15 residues long. The germline gives CDR1 SGHTA, CDR2 FQGTGA. CDR3 sequence: CASSFGLQSAYGYTF. The covered CDR3 bases are TGTGCCAGCAGCTTCGGACTTCAGAGCGCCTATGGC.

This clone was seen ten or more times. The read halts 3 residues ahead of the CDR3 end, with the missing end drawn from the germline J gene. The chain carries TRBV30 and TRBJ2-6, with D possibly TRBD2 on 5 matching bases. The V end lost 8 bases, the J end lost 2 bases, and 10 bases lay between the germline ends. Germline CDR1 is GTSNPN and CDR2 is SVGIG (reference sequence). The CDR3 is 13 residues long. The CDR3 bases that were read are TGTGCCCTAGCAGCACCTGGGGCCAACGTC. Its translation: CALAAPGANV. The complete CDR3 protein is CALAAPGANVLTF.

This clone has at least ten counts. The CDR3 goes on 3 residues after the read ends, and that part is filled in from the germline J gene. The chain carries TRBV7-2 and TRBJ2-1; TRBD2 aligns across 7 bases. The germline gives CDR1 SGHTA, CDR2 FQGNSA. With 5 bases clipped from V and 8 bases from J, the junction kept 12 bases outside the gene matches. The CDR3 length is 15 residues. CDR3 in amino acids: CASSRPTSPTHEQFF. The covered CDR3 bases are TGTGCCAGCAGCCGCCCGACTAGCCCCACACATGAG.

This clone has at least ten counts. With the read ending 3 residues before the CDR3 end, the germline J gene is used to fill in that end. The chain joins TRBV7-2 to TRBJ2-7; the D call may be TRBD1 or TRBD2 (5 bases each). Germline V gene lookup returns CDR1 SGHTA and CDR2 FQGNSA. The V gene lost 4 bases and the J gene lost 2 bases, with 15 bases spanning the gap. The length of the CDR3 is 15 residues. Partial CDR3 DNA: TGTGCCAGCAGCTCCGGACACGGGAAAACCTACGAG. It yields the protein CASSSGHGKTYE. The whole CDR3 region reads CASSSGHGKTYEQYF.

This clone has at least ten counts. The read ends 3 residues shy of where the CDR3 ends; the end is completed using the germline J gene. V and J are TRBV19 and TRBJ2-3; D is unclear. Germline V gene data show CDR1 as LNHDA and CDR2 as SQIVND (reference sequence). The CDR3 spans 15 residues. Trimming removed 9 bases at V and 0 bases at J, with 16 bases between. CDR3 DNA (partial): TGTGCCAGCCGATCCCGGATGACTAGCACAGATACG. This translates into CASRSRMTSTDT. The entire CDR3 protein is CASRSRMTSTDTQYF.

A word on this clone: The read gets to within 3 residues of the CDR3 end, and the germline J gene fills in the rest. V and J are TRBV6-2 or TRBV6-3 and TRBJ2-1, with D possibly TRBD1 on 5 matching bases. This CDR3 spans 15 amino acids. V lost 5 bases and J lost 6, with 17 bases in between. The germline gives CDR1 MNHEY, CDR2 SVGEGT. CDR3 amino acids: CASSPRQGDINEQFF. The CDR3 bases that were read are TGTGCCAGCAGTCCTCGGCAGGGTGATATCAATGAG.

This clone was seen many times. Read coverage stops 3 residues before the CDR3 terminus; the germline J gene supplies the remainder. The rearrangement uses TRBV6-2 or TRBV6-3 and TRBJ2-7; 8 nucleotides line up with TRBD1. Trimming at V came to 0 bases and at J to 5 bases, leaving 12 bases not matched to a gene. The germline V gene encodes CDR1 MNHEY and CDR2 SVGEGT. The CDR3 loop spans 17 amino acids. This CDR3 reads CASSYSGHGQGKNEQYF. The part of the CDR3 DNA that was read is TGTGCCAGCAGTTACTCCGGCCATGGACAGGGTAAAAACGAG.

This clone appeared many times. The CDR3 end falls 3 residues outside the read, so it is completed with the germline J gene. The J gene is TRBJ1-1, the V gene TRBV20-1, with D unclear. Germline CDR1 is DFQATT and CDR2 is SNEGSKA (reference sequence). Trimming left V 6 bases short and J 3 bases short, with 14 bases between. There are 13 residues in the CDR3. The CDR3 is CSAPEVADTEAFF. The part of the CDR3 DNA that was read is TGCAGTGCGCCCGAGGTGGCGGACACTGAA.

As for this clone: The CDR3 is cut off 3 residues early in the read; its end comes from the germline J gene. The rearrangement links TRBV7-9 to TRBJ2-7, with TRBD2 matching 10 bases. Trimming cost V 4 bases and J 4 bases; bases outside gene matches: 7. The CDR3 is made up of 15 amino acids. Per germline, CDR1 SEHNR and CDR2 FQNEAQ (reference sequence). The part of the CDR3 DNA that was read is TGTGCCAGCAGCTCCCCCCTAGCGGGAGTATACGAG. This gives the protein CASSSPLAGVYE. The whole CDR3 protein reads CASSSPLAGVYEQYF.

Notes on this clone: Germline is not matched at one junction end, which may reflect a read error. Read data end 3 residues before the CDR3 end; the end is taken from the germline J gene. This chain links TRBV7-7 with TRBJ2-3, with a tentative D call TRBD1 (6 bases). The germline gives CDR1 SSHAT, CDR2 FNYEAQ (reference sequence). The CDR3 spans 15 residues. CDR3 residues: CASSLGYRAADTQYF. The CDR3 DNA, read in part, is TGTGCTAGCAGCTTAGGATACAGGGCAGCAGATACG.